This T cell receptor (beta chain) derives from a study of blood T cells in healthy people across ages. For the second PCR, which ran for about 7 to 11 cycles, a sample-barcoded 5' primer and a J-beta primer mix were used. TCRdb re-derived calls from the 5' RACE reads in MiXCR, one entry per CDR3 protein. The sample lists fewer than 800,000 distinct CDR3 sequences, about 34% occurring once. Donors gave 8.5 to 10 milliliters of peripheral blood apiece. The table lists this clonotype with a few counts. This CDR3 region has 15 residues. Germline assignment: CDR1 SGHRS and CDR2 YFSETQ. V was clipped by 4 bases and J by 5 bases, with 18 bases between them.

The receptor's source is a woman at least 80 years old in good health. The rearrangement links TRBV5-1 to TRBJ1-1; D uncertain. Sequencing was done on a sample of blood. The CDR3, as DNA: TGCGCCAGCAGCCCGGAGGGTGCTCGTGAAACTGAAGCTTTCTTT. It yields the protein CASSPEGARETEAFF.